The text below deals with one TCR beta chain. Its antigen is not known. The CDR3 loop spans 10 amino acids. Germline V gene data show CDR1 as SQVTM and CDR2 as ANQGSEA. Trimming removed 4 bases from V and 7 bases from J, with 7 bases in between. Method: immunoSEQ multiplex PCR; TCRdb's copy keeps in-frame clones and lacks some. The sample records roughly 2.2 million clones, just over 90% being singletons. These data belong to a study of shared clonotypes between healthy human individuals. Whole-study context: The cohort had two women and a few men, ages 18 to 49.

General study results and limits: Clonotype sharing across several donors was observed for approximately 5% of naive CD4 clonotypes.

V usage is TRBV29-1 and J usage is TRBJ1-1; D gene ambiguous. The source of this sequence is a man aged 18 to 29 in good health. Some clones in this sample may be carry-over from other donors' samples. Sequencing input: naive CD4+ T cells from PBMCs. Regarding subset: CD45RA+ positively selected. Here the CDR3 DNA reads TGCAGCGTTGCCGGCCATGAAGCTTTCTTT. Protein sequence: CSVAGHEAFF.